These 5 T cell receptor beta chains were all obtained from the same sample, sequenced in a study of radiation and T cells in renal cell carcinoma. Repertoires were generated with immunoSEQ multiplex PCR, while TCRdb's copy carries only in-frame clones and drops some. The table shows around 95,000 clones, with 75% to 85% occurring only once. Time point specified: blood 4 weeks post-SBRT, at nephrectomy. The treatment: 15 Gy SBRT to primary tumor, nephrectomy 4 weeks later. This material consisted of blood, taken from a patient whose treatment included radiotherapy and nephrectomy. Receptors were obtained from a man aged 60 to 75 with renal cell carcinoma.

The rearrangement uses TRBV5-1 and TRBJ2-3, with D perhaps matching TRBD2 (6 bases). Germline-derived CDR1 and CDR2 are SGHRS and YFSETQ. The CDR3 loop spans 18 amino acids. Trimming removed 1 base at V and 4 bases at J, with 22 bases between. CDR3 amino acids: CASSLSLVGSPGPDTQYF. The CDR3 nucleotides read TGCGCCAGCAGCTTGTCGCTCGTCGGGAGCCCGGGCCCAGATACGCAGTATTTT.

The J gene is TRBJ1-3, the V gene TRBV28; D not resolved. In germline, CDR1 is MDHEN, CDR2 SYDVKM. The CDR3 runs 15 residues. V lost 3 bases, J lost 1 base, and 10 bases lay in between. CDR3 nucleotides: TGTGCCAGCAGTTTGGGCAGGACTTCTGGAAACACCATATATTTT. It codes for CASSLGRTSGNTIYF.

The sample holds a few counts of this clone. The chain combines TRBV10-3 with TRBJ2-7, with 9 nucleotides matching TRBD1. Looked up from germline, CDR1 is ENHRY and CDR2 is SYGVKD. J was trimmed by 5 bases and V by 6 bases; bases with no gene match: 11. The CDR3 has 15 residues. The CDR3 reads CAIRGTGKMINEQYF. The CDR3 bases are TGTGCCATCAGAGGGACAGGGAAAATGATCAACGAGCAGTACTTC.

Turning to this clone: The sample contains more than one DNA sequence encoding this CDR3. The chain combines TRBV6-1 with TRBJ1-5; maybe TRBD1 (5 bases). The CDR3 totals 14 residues. Germline V gene sequence: CDR1 MNHNS, CDR2 SASEGT. V lost 8 bases and J lost 4, with 15 bases in between. The DNA of the CDR3 is TGTGCCAGCGGATTGATGGGGGGAAATCAGCCCCAGCATTTT. This translates into CASGLMGGNQPQHF.

This clone came up a few times. J is TRBJ1-1 and V is TRBV6-1, with D unresolved. V was cut by 4 bases and J by 4 bases, with 13 bases left in between. The CDR3 covers 14 residues. CDR1 and CDR2 from the germline V gene are MNHNS and SASEGT. The CDR3 DNA is TGTGCCAGCAGTGCCAGAGTAGGAGTCACTGAAGCTTTCTTT. Its translation: CASSARVGVTEAFF.